This is a list of T cell receptor beta chains from one sample in a study of blood T cell repertoires in COVID-19. The method was immunoSEQ multiplex PCR; TCRdb's version includes in-frame clones alone and lacks a portion of them. The data contain a few hundred thousand clones, around 88% of them singletons. Sequencing used peripheral blood. Receptors originate from a woman aged 25 to 39 who had recovered from COVID-19. Each CDR3 is given without its conserved first and last residue. The order of the fields is V gene, J gene, CDR3 protein.

>TRBV4-2|TRBJ2-3
ASSKPTSGGGTDTQY
>TRBV9|TRBJ2-1
ASGLAGDGKNEQF
>TRBV7-3|TRBJ2-1
ASSPPNGVNEQF
>TRBV28|TRBJ1-2
ASSLRGRDYGYT
>TRBV21-1|TRBJ1-2
ASSGDSGYT
>TRBV5-4|TRBJ2-1
AGKTGTGGPDEQF
>TRBV19|TRBJ2-5
ASSRAPMAGQYQETQY
>TRBV14|TRBJ1-6
ASSQDLGVYNSPLH
>TRBV11-2|TRBJ2-4
ASSSRLAKNIQY
>TRBV7-9|TRBJ1-6
ASSRSPGVNSPLH
>TRBV2|TRBJ2-1
ASSDRTGAYNEQF
>TRBV11-2|TRBJ2-7
ASSIRSGSEQY
>TRBV2|TRBJ2-2
ASSTGSGELF
>TRBV6-6|TRBJ2-7
ASSYSSSDSSYEQY
>TRBV30|TRBJ1-5
AWSARVGQPQH
>TRBV28|TRBJ2-7
ASSRTRPTQQY
>TRBV12-3/TRBV12-4|TRBJ1-1
ASGTGANTEAF
>TRBV6-1|TRBJ2-1
ASSALPSKRGGDNEQF
>TRBV7-9|TRBJ2-3
ASSLGGRALDTQY
>TRBV30|TRBJ2-2
AWNPPVLATGELF
>TRBV28|TRBJ1-1
ASSLRQGKAF